This T cell receptor beta chain was sequenced during a study of vaccination effects on CD4 cells after COVID-19. This CDR3 is built from 12 residues. Germline CDR1 LGHDT, CDR2 YNNKEL (reference sequence). V lost 4 bases, J lost 4 bases, and 7 bases lay in between. Only a few counts were recorded for this clone. The antigen remains undetermined. The repertoire was sequenced with immunoSEQ multiplex PCR; TCRdb's copy has only in-frame clones and lacks some. The profile shows about 57,000 clones, 78% of them singletons. When more than 9 days of culture had elapsed, CD4+ T cells were isolated. Each participant was given two doses of one vaccine (BNT162b2 or mRNA-1273).

The clonotype comes from a human donor who received a COVID-19 vaccine. The material sequenced was CD4+ T cells from PBMCs cultured without peptide, taken after COVID-19 vaccination. This chain uses TRBV3-1 (or the pseudogene TRBV3-2) with TRBJ1-2; a possible D gene is TRBD1 (6 bases). CDR3 DNA sequence: TGTGCCAGCAGCCTCAGGGGCTATGGCTACACCTTC. Its protein product is CASSLRGYGYTF.